This entry lists 26 T cell receptor beta chains sequenced from one sample in a study of control samples from healthy donors and cancer patients. TCRdb keeps only in-frame clones here, not all; method: immunoSEQ multiplex PCR. The repertoire holds roughly 130,000 clones, with 75% to 95% as singletons. What was sequenced was blood. The receptors stem from a man aged 18 to 30 in good health.

The chain has TRBV11-2 and TRBJ2-1; possibly TRBD2 for D (6 bases). The CDR3 sequence is 19 residues long. Germline CDR1 SGHAT, CDR2 FQNNGV. V was trimmed by 1 base and J by 1 base, leaving 20 bases between them. CDR3 coding DNA: TGTGCCAGCAGCTTAGTGGCCCCCTCGCGGGGCGGTTCCTACAATGAGCAGTTCTTC. Translating gives CASSLVAPSRGGSYNEQFF.

The chain recombines TRBV3-1 (or the pseudogene TRBV3-2) with TRBJ2-1, with D perhaps assigned TRBD1 or TRBD2 (5 bases each). V was trimmed by 0 bases and J by 15 bases, leaving 9 bases between them. The CDR3 is made up of 11 amino acids. Germline V CDR1 and CDR2: LGHDT, YNNKEL (reference sequence). The CDR3 DNA reads as TGTGCCAGCAGCCAAGAGGGACCTTCGTTCTTC. This encodes CASSQEGPSFF.

The chain uses TRBV11-3 and TRBJ2-3; 10 bases fit TRBD1. The germline V gene has CDR1 SGHNT and CDR2 YENEEA. The CDR3 runs 16 residues. The V and J ends lost 5 bases and 1 base, in that order; junction bases with no gene match: 6. CDR3 nucleotides: TGTGCCAGCAGCGAAGCGGGGACAGGGGGCACAGATACGCAGTATTTT. This encodes CASSEAGTGGTDTQYF.

V gene TRBV6-4 combines with J gene TRBJ2-6; D unresolved. The CDR3 spans 15 residues. CDR1 is MRHNA and CDR2 is SNTAGT in the germline V gene. Trimming took 0 bases from V and 0 from J, leaving 3 bases between them. The CDR3 region is CASSDSDSGANVLTF. CDR3 in DNA: TGTGCCAGCAGTGACTCAGACTCTGGGGCCAACGTCCTGACTTTC.

The chain carries TRBV7-9 and TRBJ2-1; 11 bases are a match to TRBD2. The V gene's germline CDR1 is SEHNR and CDR2 FQNEAQ (reference sequence). This CDR3 has 14 residues. V lost 4 bases, J lost 7 bases, and 3 bases stayed unmatched. CDR3 bases: TGTGCCAGCAGCTCGGGACTAGCGGAGAATGAGCAGTTCTTC. This codes for CASSSGLAENEQFF.

The genes are TRBV7-3 and TRBJ2-2; TRBD1 matches at 7 bases. This CDR3 region has 16 residues. The germline CDR1 and CDR2 sequences are SGHTA and FQGTGA. V was clipped by 2 bases and J by 0 bases; unmatched bases: 3. The CDR3 is CASSLLTGSNTGELFF. The DNA of the CDR3 is TGTGCCAGCAGCTTATTGACAGGGTCGAACACCGGGGAGCTGTTTTTT.

The chain carries TRBV7-8 and TRBJ2-1; 15 bases align to TRBD2. Germline CDR1 and CDR2: SGHVS and FQNEAQ. The CDR3 has 17 residues. With 4 bases clipped from V and 5 bases from J, the junction kept 6 bases outside the gene matches. The CDR3 loop is CASSWGLAGGRNNEQFF. CDR3 DNA sequence: TGTGCCAGCAGCTGGGGACTAGCGGGAGGCCGAAACAATGAGCAGTTCTTC.

This clone was observed a single time. This sequence joins TRBV9 and TRBJ2-3; D is perhaps TRBD2 (5 bases). V was clipped by 4 bases and J by 6 bases, with 9 bases between them. Germline values: CDR1 SGDLS, CDR2 YYNGEE. The CDR3 loop spans 12 amino acids. The CDR3 loop reads CASSPWEDTQYF. CDR3 bases: TGTGCCAGCAGCCCGTGGGAGGATACGCAGTATTTT.

V and J are TRBV3-1 (or the pseudogene TRBV3-2) and TRBJ2-1, with 7 bases that match TRBD1. CDR3 length: 15 amino acids. The junction had 7 bases not matched to a gene; V was cut back by 6 bases and J by 2 bases. Germline loops: CDR1 LGHDT, CDR2 YNNKEL (reference sequence). The CDR3 sequence: CASSPPGTAYNEQFF. The CDR3 DNA sequence: TGTGCCAGCAGTCCCCCCGGGACAGCCTACAATGAGCAGTTCTTC.

The chain couples TRBV19 to TRBJ2-1; 7 positions match TRBD1. The junction had 8 bases not matched to a gene; V was cut back by 4 bases and J by 8 bases. The V gene's germline CDR1 is LNHDA and CDR2 SQIVND (reference sequence). This CDR3 region has 14 residues. The CDR3 sequence is CASSTLTGVDEQFF. The CDR3 DNA is TGTGCCAGTAGTACCTTAACAGGGGTCGATGAGCAGTTCTTC.

The chain combines TRBV3-1 (or the pseudogene TRBV3-2) with TRBJ2-3, with 7 nucleotides matching TRBD2. V was clipped by 3 bases and J by 0 bases; unmatched bases: 9. The CDR3 extends over 17 amino acids. Germline CDR1 LGHDT, CDR2 YNNKEL (reference sequence). The CDR3: CASSHSSGVSSTDTQYF. Written as DNA, the CDR3 is TGTGCCAGCAGCCACTCGAGCGGGGTCTCTAGCACAGATACGCAGTATTTT.

V gene TRBV28 combines with J gene TRBJ2-5; 14 positions match TRBD2. The CDR3 contains 18 residues. Germline V lookup: CDR1 MDHEN, CDR2 SYDVKM. J was trimmed by 5 bases and V by 2 bases; bases with no gene match: 10. CDR3 amino acids: CASSLVTSGRVIGETQYF. DNA for the CDR3: TGTGCCAGCAGTTTAGTGACTAGCGGGAGGGTGATAGGGGAGACCCAGTACTTC.

The chain employs TRBV5-4 and TRBJ1-1; 8 positions match TRBD1. The junction had 6 bases not matched to a gene; V was cut back by 4 bases and J by 4 bases. This CDR3 is built from 14 residues. Germline values: CDR1 SGHNT, CDR2 YYREEE (reference sequence). The DNA for the CDR3 is TGTGCCAGCAGCGGGCAGGGGGCGCGCACTGAAGCTTTCTTT. This gives the protein CASSGQGARTEAFF.

In its sample, this clone was seen once. The V call is TRBV5-6, the J call TRBJ2-5; TRBD1 or TRBD2 may be the D gene (5 bases each). CDR1 and CDR2 from the germline V gene are SGHDT and YYEEEE. CDR3 length: 14 residues. Trimming removed 3 bases from V and 2 bases from J, with 11 bases in between. The DNA for the CDR3 is TGTGCCAGCAGCTACGGGACCGAGCAAGAGACCCAGTACTTC. Its translation is CASSYGTEQETQYF.

The V and J genes are TRBV14 and TRBJ2-7; maybe TRBD2 (6 bases). The length of the CDR3 is 18 residues. CDR1 is SGHDN, CDR2 FVKESK, per germline. Trimming cost V 4 bases and J 7 bases, with 29 bases left between them. The DNA for the CDR3 is TGTGCCAGCAGCCCGTCGAGAAAAAGAGGGCTTTCCGGGAGTGAGCAGTACGTC. Its protein is CASSPSRKRGLSGSEQYV.

The chain couples TRBV7-9 to TRBJ2-5; 13 bases align to TRBD2. The germline gives CDR1 SEHNR, CDR2 FQNEAQ (reference sequence). The ends lost 1 base at V and 5 bases at J; junction bases unmatched: 10. This CDR3 spans 18 amino acids. Here the CDR3 DNA reads TGTGCCAGCAGCTTAGGGAGCCCACTAGCGGGAGGGCCCGAGACCCAGTACTTC. It translates to CASSLGSPLAGGPETQYF.

The chain links TRBV5-4 to TRBJ1-6, with D possibly TRBD1 on 5 matching bases. Germline V gene sequence: CDR1 SGHNT, CDR2 YYREEE (reference sequence). V lost 5 bases and J lost 8, with 20 bases in between. The length of the CDR3 is 16 residues. The CDR3 region is CASRSRGGTLDSPLHF. DNA of the CDR3: TGTGCCAGCAGGTCCCGAGGCGGGACCCTCGATTCACCCCTCCACTTT.

The V gene is TRBV10-3, the J gene TRBJ1-1; D unresolved. The CDR3 has 13 residues. Deletions cut 3 bases from V and 1 base from J, with 6 bases between. Germline V CDR1 and CDR2: ENHRY, SYGVKD. The CDR3 DNA is TGTGCCATCAGTGATTTGGAGAACACTGAAGCTTTCTTT. It specifies CAISDLENTEAFF.

V and J are TRBV30 and TRBJ1-3; D unresolved. This CDR3 is built from 13 residues. Germline CDR1 GTSNPN, CDR2 SVGIG (reference sequence). The V gene lost 2 bases and the J gene lost 0 bases, with 5 bases spanning the gap. CDR3 amino acids: CAWSWSSGNTIYF. The CDR3 region has the DNA TGTGCCTGGAGTTGGAGCTCTGGAAACACCATATATTTT. The full variable domain, in which reference TRBV30 and TRBJ1-3 provide the parts outside the CDR3, is SQTIHQWPATLVQPVGSPLSLECTVEGTSNPNLYWYRQAAGRGLQLLFYSVGIGQISSEVPQNLSASRPQDRQFILSSKKLLLSDSGFYLCAWSWSSGNTIYFGEGSWLTVV.

The sample holds one count of this clone. The gene calls are TRBV11-2 and TRBJ1-3; D uncertain. The CDR3 sequence is 11 residues long. Germline V gene data show CDR1 as SGHAT and CDR2 as FQNNGV. The V end lost 5 bases, the J end lost 4 bases, and 3 bases lay between the germline ends. The CDR3 loop reads CASSLGNTIYF. The DNA of the CDR3 is TGTGCCAGCAGCCTAGGAAACACCATATATTTT.

The sample holds one count of this clone. The chain has TRBV7-2 and TRBJ1-1; 9 nucleotides line up with TRBD1. The CDR3 sequence is 13 residues long. J gave up 11 bases and V 5 bases, and 9 bases lay outside the gene matches. CDR1 and CDR2 from the germline V gene are SGHTA and FQGNSA. The CDR3 loop reads CASSAGQGVLAFF. The CDR3 region has the DNA TGTGCCAGCAGCGCGGGACAGGGTGTGTTGGCTTTCTTT.

The genes are TRBV19 and TRBJ1-3, with D perhaps matching TRBD1 (6 bases). Between the trimmed V and J ends, which lost 0 bases and 0 bases, there was a span of 12 bases. The CDR3 is made up of 17 amino acids. Germline loops: CDR1 LNHDA, CDR2 SQIVND (reference sequence). The CDR3 protein is CASSIDSRDTSGNTIYF. As DNA, the CDR3 is TGTGCCAGTAGTATAGACAGCCGGGACACCTCTGGAAACACCATATATTTT.

The genes are TRBV5-6 and TRBJ2-7; D remains ambiguous. Per the germline V gene, CDR1 is SGHDT and CDR2 is YYEEEE. The CDR3 totals 11 residues. Trimming took off 7 bases at V and 4 bases at J, with 9 bases between the two ends. The CDR3 protein is CASALGYEQYV. DNA of the CDR3: TGTGCCAGCGCTCTGGGGTACGAGCAGTACGTC.

The chain has TRBV10-3 and TRBJ1-2; 12 bases are shared with TRBD1. CDR3 length equals 16 residues. Germline CDR1 reads ENHRY; CDR2 reads SYGVKD. V dropped 8 bases and J dropped 4; count of bases not matched to a gene: 11. CDR3 residues: CAIGLPGTGGVYGYTF. DNA for the CDR3: TGTGCCATCGGATTACCCGGGACAGGGGGCGTCTATGGCTACACCTTC.

The chain uses TRBV9 and TRBJ1-6; D call uncertain. Germline V gene sequence: CDR1 SGDLS, CDR2 YYNGEE. CDR3 length: 21 amino acids. V lost 4 bases to trimming and J lost 3 bases, with 29 bases between them. The CDR3 DNA sequence: TGTGCCAGCAGCCCGACACGCGGCCTAAGATTACCCATCCACTATAATTCACCCCTCCACTTT. The encoded protein is CASSPTRGLRLPIHYNSPLHF.

The chain is built from TRBV25-1 and TRBJ2-5; no firm D call. The CDR3 spans 12 residues. Germline V gives CDR1 MGHDK, CDR2 SYGVNS. V was shortened by 5 bases and J by 3 bases, with 7 bases between the two germline ends. The CDR3 DNA is TGTGCCAGCAGTCTTAGTGAAGAGACCCAGTACTTC. Its protein product is CASSLSEETQYF.